This T cell receptor beta chain appears in the sequencing data of a study of early T cells in non-severe SARS-CoV-2 infection. A few counts support this clonotype. From germline, CDR1 is LNHDA and CDR2 SQIVND (reference sequence). CDR3 length equals 14 residues. Trimming stripped 9 bases from V and 7 bases from J, with 22 bases between. TCRdb re-called the 5' RACE reads with MiXCR, one entry per CDR3 protein. The data show over 15,000 distinct CDR3 sequences, around 5.6% seen once. The source of this sequence is an adult who was a healthcare worker with PCR-confirmed SARS-CoV-2 infection or an uninfected control (not recorded which). The chain couples TRBV19 to TRBJ2-7; possibly TRBD1 for D (6 bases). This material consisted of whole blood, taken at baseline. The CDR3 protein is CASHPRDNSREQYF. The CDR3 DNA reads as TGTGCCAGCCACCCCCGGGACAATAGTAGGGAGCAGTACTTC.